This T cell receptor beta chain was captured by sequencing in a study of identical twins. Study outcomes and limitations: Fewer insertions were carried by abundant cord blood beta clonotypes, but none was seen in memory repertoires.

MiXCR, applied by TCRdb to the 5' RACE reads, yields one record per CDR3 protein. The sample lists 1,800,000 or so distinct CDR3 sequences, under 35% occurring once. CDR3 size: 13 residues. V lost 5 bases and J lost 2, with 11 bases in between. Per the germline V gene, CDR1 is SQVTM and CDR2 is ANQGSEA. This clonotype was seen many times. Its target is unknown. The sequenced material came from cord blood. This TCR came from a newborn girl in good health. The chain combines TRBV29-1 with TRBJ2-3; D is unclear. This CDR3 is CSVSSSVTDTQYF. In DNA form, the CDR3 reads TGCAGCGTTAGTAGCTCGGTCACAGATACGCAGTATTTT.